Listed below are T cell receptor beta chains from one sample, sequenced in a study of blood T cells in healthy people across ages. TCRdb re-analysed the 5' RACE reads in MiXCR, keeping a single row per CDR3 protein. The sample has hundreds of thousands of distinct CDR3 sequences, approximately 49% seen once; the top ten hold 25% to 35%. The sample taken for sequencing was blood. The receptors come from a woman aged 55-69 years in good health. Both conserved end residues are part of each CDR3. D genes are given only for firm matches. Size is omitted from some rows. Given values are once, few, many or a class for expanded clones.

few	TRBV25-1	TRBJ2-6	-	TGTGCCAGCAGTGAATTGGAAAAGAACTCTGGGGCCAACGTCCTGACTTTC	CASSELEKNSGANVLTF
-	TRBV4-3	TRBJ2-1	TRBD1	TGCGCCAGCAGCCAACTCACCGGGACAGACAATGAGCAGTTCTTC	CASSQLTGTDNEQFF
-	TRBV6-5	TRBJ2-7	TRBD2	TGTGCCAGCAGACTAGCGGGGTTCTCCTACGAGCAGTACTTC	CASRLAGFSYEQYF
-	TRBV4-1	TRBJ1-2	-	TGCGCCAGCAGCCAAACTCGGGACATCAACTATGGCTACACCTTC	CASSQTRDINYGYTF
-	TRBV20-1	TRBJ1-2	TRBD1	TGCAGTGCTAGAGCTCGGGACAGTACTAACTATGGCTACACCTTC	CSARARDSTNYGYTF
-	TRBV4-1	TRBJ2-7	TRBD2	TGCGCCAGCAGCCAAGCACCCGGGACTAGCGATACTAGGGGCTACGAGCAGTACTTC	CASSQAPGTSDTRGYEQYF
-	TRBV5-4	TRBJ1-2	-	TGTGCCAGCAGTACCAGGTCAACCCCCTATGGCTACACCTTC	CASSTRSTPYGYTF
few	TRBV4-2	TRBJ2-5	-	TGTGCCAGCAGCCACGAGCAGGGACCGGGTCTCGAGACCCAGTACTTC	CASSHEQGPGLETQYF
-	TRBV6-1	TRBJ2-5	-	TGTGCCATCCTGGGAGTGGGGCGAGAGACCCAGTACTTC	CAILGVGRETQYF
few	TRBV9	TRBJ1-2	-	TGTGCCAGCAGCGTAGATGTGGGACGGACTAACTATGGCTACACCTTC	CASSVDVGRTNYGYTF
few	TRBV12-3/TRBV12-4	TRBJ2-7	-	TGTGCCAGCAGTTTCGGGGGACCCACCTACGAGCAGTACTTC	CASSFGGPTYEQYF
few	TRBV25-1	TRBJ2-7	TRBD2	TGTGCCAGCAGTGAAGGACTAGCGGGAGTAAACGAGCAGTACTTC	CASSEGLAGVNEQYF
-	TRBV7-2	TRBJ2-7	-	TGTGCCAGCACCACGTCAGGGGAGCTCTACGAGCAGTACTTC	CASTTSGELYEQYF
-	TRBV7-9	TRBJ1-5	-	TGTGCCAGCAGCTCCTCTCAGGGAAGTCAGCCCCAGCATTTT	CASSSSQGSQPQHF
few	TRBV12-3/TRBV12-4	TRBJ2-1	TRBD2	TGTGCCAGCAGAACTAGCGGGATTGGGAATGAGCAGTTCTTC	CASRTSGIGNEQFF
-	TRBV3-1	TRBJ2-3	TRBD2	TGTGCCAGCAGCCAAGATCTTACTAGCGGGAGCCGCGGCACAGATACGAAGTATTTT	CASSQDLTSGSRGTDTKYF
-	TRBV4-3	TRBJ2-3	-	TGCGCCAGCAGCCTTGTGGCCACAGATACGCAGTATTTT	CASSLVATDTQYF
-	TRBV6-5	TRBJ1-2	-	TGTGCCAGCAGAGTGGGGGGGGAGTTTGGCTACACCTTC	CASRVGGEFGYTF
many	TRBV2	TRBJ2-1	TRBD2	TGTGCCAGCAGTGAGGGGACTAGCGGGAGGGCCTACAATGAGCAGTTCTTC	CASSEGTSGRAYNEQFF
-	TRBV20-1	TRBJ2-5	-	TGCAGTGCTAGAGATAGCAGGCCTACTGAGCAGTACTTC	CSARDSRPTEQYF
few	TRBV4-3	TRBJ2-5	-	TGCGCCAGCAGCCCCTCGGGAGACCCCAAAGAGACCCAGTACTTC	CASSPSGDPKETQYF
-	TRBV10-3	TRBJ2-1	TRBD2	TGTGCCACGACTAGCGGGAGAACCGGGGAGCAGTTCTTC	CATTSGRTGEQFF
once	TRBV4-1	TRBJ1-4	TRBD1	TGCGCCAGCAGCCATACAGGGGAGGGGGAAAAACTGTTTTTT	CASSHTGEGEKLFF
few	TRBV9	TRBJ2-3	TRBD2	TGTGCCAGCACAACGGGACTAGATAAAGATACGCAGTATTTT	CASTTGLDKDTQYF
-	TRBV7-9	TRBJ2-1	-	TGTGCCAGCAGCGCGGGTCGTCCCTACAATGAGCAGTTCTTC	CASSAGRPYNEQFF
few	TRBV7-2	TRBJ2-5	TRBD2	TGTGCCAGCAGCTCCCTAAATACGGGGGGTCGTCGGTACTTC	CASSSLNTGGRRYF
-	TRBV27	TRBJ1-1	-	TGTGCCAGCAGTCCCCGGGGGGACCTGAACACTGAAGCTTTCTTT	CASSPRGDLNTEAFF
-	TRBV5-1	TRBJ2-7	-	TGCGCCAGCAGCTTGGAAGCAGCGGCCTACGAGCAGTACTTC	CASSLEAAAYEQYF
few	TRBV6-5	TRBJ2-7	TRBD1	TGTGCCAGCAAAGGACAGGGTCATTACGAGCGTTGGGGCGAGCAGTACTTC	CASKGQGHYERWGEQYF
-	TRBV20-1	TRBJ2-3	-	TGCAGTGCTAGAGATCTTCTGGGGGTGGACGAGTCAATCACAGATACGCGGTATTTT	CSARDLLGVDESITDTRYF
few	TRBV7-6	TRBJ2-5	-	TGTGCCAGCAGCTCCCGGACTTTGGGTCTTGAGACCCAGTACTTC	CASSSRTLGLETQYF
few	TRBV5-1	TRBJ2-7	-	TGCGCCAGCAGCCTCGGACAGGGAGGGCCCTACAATGAGCAGTACTTC	CASSLGQGGPYNEQYF
-	TRBV3-1	TRBJ1-1	TRBD1	TGTGCCAGCAGCCAACCAGGGACAGGGACTGAAGCTTTCTTT	CASSQPGTGTEAFF
few	TRBV4-1	TRBJ2-1	-	TGCGCCAGCAGCCTCCTAGGGACTCCCGTCAATGAGCAGTTCTTC	CASSLLGTPVNEQFF
few	TRBV5-1	TRBJ2-1	TRBD2	TGCGCCAGCAGTTCGACTAGCGGGAGTTGGTACAATGAGCAGTTCTTC	CASSSTSGSWYNEQFF
few	TRBV7-9	TRBJ1-2	-	TGTGCCAGCAGCACCGACCTCCAGGGGCACGGTGGCTACACCTTC	CASSTDLQGHGGYTF
few	TRBV7-2	TRBJ2-5	-	TGTGCCAGCAGCTCACCGACTAGTAGGGAGACCCAGTACTTC	CASSSPTSRETQYF
-	TRBV2	TRBJ2-1	TRBD2	TGTGCCAGCAAAATCACTAGCGGGAGGACGAGGAACAATGAGCAGTTCTTC	CASKITSGRTRNNEQFF
few	TRBV4-2	TRBJ2-7	-	TGTGCCAGCAGCCCCCCCCGGTCTCCCTACGAGCAGTACTTC	CASSPPRSPYEQYF
few	TRBV6-6	TRBJ2-7	TRBD1	TGTGCCAGCAGTTACCCGACCCGGGGACAGTACGAGCAGTACTTC	CASSYPTRGQYEQYF
many	TRBV28	TRBJ2-5	-	TGTGCCAGCAGTTATTGGATGGGGGAGACCCAGTACTTC	CASSYWMGETQYF
-	TRBV21-1	TRBJ2-1	-	TGTGCCAGCAGCAACCCCGGGACTAGTTTTAACAATGAGCAGTTCTTC	CASSNPGTSFNNEQFF
-	TRBV29-1	TRBJ2-1	TRBD1	TGCAGCGCCCGACAGGGGCAGGGGGTCAATGAGCAGTTCTTC	CSARQGQGVNEQFF
-	TRBV7-9	TRBJ1-5	-	TGTGCCAGCAGGTTGGGGGACAATATGAATCAGCCCCAGCATTTT	CASRLGDNMNQPQHF
-	TRBV28	TRBJ2-7	-	TGTGCCAGCAGCCAGGTCAGGGCTGCCTCCTACGAGCAGTACTTC	CASSQVRAASYEQYF
-	TRBV9	TRBJ1-2	TRBD1	TGTGCCAGCAGCGTAGGGTCAGGGGGTCGGTATGGCTACACCTTC	CASSVGSGGRYGYTF
few	TRBV29-1	TRBJ2-7	TRBD2	TGCAGCGCTCCGACGCACAAGACTAGCGGGAATGAGCAGTACTTC	CSAPTHKTSGNEQYF
-	TRBV21-1	TRBJ2-7	-	TGTGCCAGCAGCAGAAAGGAGGGAAGGGCCGGGAACGAGCAGTACTTC	CASSRKEGRAGNEQYF
-	TRBV9	TRBJ1-1	-	TGTGCCAGCAGCCCAGGAGGGGGTAGGACTGAAGCTTTCTTT	CASSPGGGRTEAFF
-	TRBV20-1	TRBJ2-5	TRBD2	TGCAGTGCTAGTGGGCCTAGCGGGGATCAAGAGACCCAGTACTTC	CSASGPSGDQETQYF
few	TRBV4-2	TRBJ2-5	-	TGTGCCAGCAGCCAAGGGACGGAACAAGAGACCCAGTACTTC	CASSQGTEQETQYF
-	TRBV20-1	TRBJ1-2	-	TGCAGTGCAAAAACCTTGCTTAACTATGGCTACACCTTC	CSAKTLLNYGYTF